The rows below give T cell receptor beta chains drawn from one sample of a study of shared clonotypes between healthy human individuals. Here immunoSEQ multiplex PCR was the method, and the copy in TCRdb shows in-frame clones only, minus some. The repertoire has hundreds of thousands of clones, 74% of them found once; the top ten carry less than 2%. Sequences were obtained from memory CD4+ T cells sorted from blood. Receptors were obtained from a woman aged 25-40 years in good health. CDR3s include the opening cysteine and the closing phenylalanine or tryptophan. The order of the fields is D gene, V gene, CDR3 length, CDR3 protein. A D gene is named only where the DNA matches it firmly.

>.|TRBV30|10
CAWKGVGYTF
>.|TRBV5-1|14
CASSLGESRDEQFF
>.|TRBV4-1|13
CASSHPLDEKLFF
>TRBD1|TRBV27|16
CASSLGQGARNTEAFF
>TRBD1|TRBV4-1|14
CASSQPDRGDEQYF
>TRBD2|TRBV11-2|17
CASSRGLAGGRTDTQYF
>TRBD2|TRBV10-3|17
CAISESVTSGSSYEQYF
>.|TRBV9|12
CASSVFPYGYTF
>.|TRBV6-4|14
CASSEAGNNQPQHF
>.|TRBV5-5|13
CASSLAPQYEQYF
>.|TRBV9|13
CASSVASNYGYTF
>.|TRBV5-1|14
CASSLDTGRDTQYF
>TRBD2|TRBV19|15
CASSLLAGEGYEQYF
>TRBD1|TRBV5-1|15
CASSHQGGSGNTIYF
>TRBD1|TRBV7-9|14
CASSLVQGARGYTF
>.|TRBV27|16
CASSFAGGGGKNIQYF
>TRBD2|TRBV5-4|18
CASSQSGLAGPSTDTQYF
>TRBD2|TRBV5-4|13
CASSIGLAHEQYF
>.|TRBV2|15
CASRETDNGNQPQHF
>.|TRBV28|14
CASSRQSGTYEQYF
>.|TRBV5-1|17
CASSFRGPAASTDTQYF
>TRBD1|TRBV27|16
CASSLDYGTGAEKLFF
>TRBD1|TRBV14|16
CASSQDGTGRSYEQYF
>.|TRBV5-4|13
CASSRQSGTEAFF
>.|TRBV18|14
CASSTGAFSFGYTF
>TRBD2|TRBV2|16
CASSPTSGSTTGELFF
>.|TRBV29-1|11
CSVGDGTEAFF
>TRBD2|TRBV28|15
CASRPTSGGLGEQYF
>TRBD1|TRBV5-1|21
CASSFPPRGVYVTPINQPQHF
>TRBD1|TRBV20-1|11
CSAPDRGTQYF
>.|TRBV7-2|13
CASIQASSYEQYF
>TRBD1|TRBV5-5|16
CASSPYDRAQSYGYTF